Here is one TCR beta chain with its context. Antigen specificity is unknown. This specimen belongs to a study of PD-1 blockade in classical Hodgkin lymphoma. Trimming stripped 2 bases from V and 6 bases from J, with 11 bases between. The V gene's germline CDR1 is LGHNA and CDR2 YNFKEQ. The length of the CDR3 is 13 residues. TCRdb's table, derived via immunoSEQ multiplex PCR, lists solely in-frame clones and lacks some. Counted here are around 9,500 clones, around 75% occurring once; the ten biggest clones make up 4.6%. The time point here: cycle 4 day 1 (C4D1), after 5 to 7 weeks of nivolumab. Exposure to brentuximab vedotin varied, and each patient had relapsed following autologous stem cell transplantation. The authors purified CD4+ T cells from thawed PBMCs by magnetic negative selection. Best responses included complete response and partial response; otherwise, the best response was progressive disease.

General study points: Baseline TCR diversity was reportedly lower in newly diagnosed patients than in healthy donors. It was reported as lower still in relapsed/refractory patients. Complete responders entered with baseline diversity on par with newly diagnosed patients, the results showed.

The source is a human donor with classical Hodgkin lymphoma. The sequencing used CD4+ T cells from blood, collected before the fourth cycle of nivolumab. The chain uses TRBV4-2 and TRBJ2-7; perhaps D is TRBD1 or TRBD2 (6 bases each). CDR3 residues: CASSQRGPSEQYF. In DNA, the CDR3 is TGTGCCAGCAGCCAACGGGGGCCTAGCGAGCAGTACTTC.